The rows below give T cell receptor beta chains drawn from one sample of a study of T cells in Graves' hyperthyroidism and ophthalmopathy. One entry per CDR3 protein, called by TCRdb with MiXCR from the multiplex PCR reads. The sample shows 300,000 to 450,000 distinct CDR3 sequences, roughly 13% of them seen only once. Sequencing was done on a sample of blood. The receptors were sampled from a young man with Graves' hyperthyroidism that later progressed to Graves' ophthalmopathy. Both conserved end residues are part of each CDR3. The order of the fields is CDR3 length, clone size, J gene, V gene, D gene, CDR3 protein, CDR3 DNA. D genes are given only for firm matches. Size is omitted from some rows. Given values are once, few, many or a class for expanded clones.

14,many,TRBJ1-2,TRBV5-6,NA,CASGPGPLTPGYTF,TGTGCCAGCGGACCGGGACCCCTAACACCGGGCTACACCTTC
13,many,TRBJ2-7,TRBV20-1,NA,CSASVVSSYEQYF,TGCAGTGCTAGCGTCGTCAGCTCCTACGAGCAGTACTTC
13,NA,TRBJ1-3,TRBV24-1,NA,CATSETDRNTIYF,TGTGCCACCAGTGAAACGGACAGAAACACCATATATTTT
16,few,TRBJ2-1,TRBV7-8,NA,CASSILGQFSYNEQFF,TGTGCCAGCAGCATCCTCGGACAGTTCTCCTACAATGAGCAGTTCTTC
14,NA,TRBJ2-2,TRBV7-9,NA,CAGSPPLRVGELFF,TGTGCCGGCAGCCCGCCTTTGCGGGTAGGGGAGCTGTTTTTT
18,few,TRBJ1-6,TRBV6-1,TRBD1,CASSATSSTGSYNSPLHF,TGTGCCAGCAGTGCCACTTCCTCGACAGGGTCCTATAATTCACCCCTCCACTTT
14,NA,TRBJ1-3,TRBV19,NA,CASTHEASGNTIYF,TGTGCCAGTACCCACGAGGCCTCCGGAAACACCATATATTTT
17,NA,TRBJ2-5,TRBV5-4,TRBD2,CASSRGGTSGGQETQYF,TGTGCCAGCAGCAGAGGCGGGACTAGCGGGGGGCAAGAGACCCAGTACTTC
16,few,TRBJ2-7,TRBV5-1,NA,CASSLARSLSSYEQYF,TGCGCCAGCAGCTTGGCTAGGTCGTTAAGCTCCTACGAGCAGTACTTC
14,few,TRBJ1-2,TRBV7-2,TRBD1,CASSFGTGGHGYTF,TGTGCCAGCAGCTTTGGGACAGGGGGGCATGGCTACACCTTC
15,many,TRBJ2-7,TRBV30,NA,CAWSEKDRFVHEQYF,TGTGCCTGGAGTGAGAAGGACAGATTCGTCCACGAGCAGTACTTC
14,many,TRBJ2-7,TRBV7-9,TRBD2,CASSISGGAYEQYF,TGTGCCAGCAGCATCAGCGGGGGGGCTTACGAGCAGTACTTC
14,NA,TRBJ1-5,TRBV7-9,TRBD1,CASSLGQTQSAQHF,TGTGCCAGCAGCCTGGGACAGACCCAATCGGCCCAGCATTTT
19,NA,TRBJ2-1,TRBV6-2/TRBV6-3,TRBD2,CASSYPKGGGTSSYNGQFF,TGTGCCAGCAGTTACCCTAAGGGCGGGGGGACTAGCTCCTACAATGGGCAGTTCTTC
14,many,TRBJ2-3,TRBV20-1,NA,CSASVQGGADTQYF,TGCAGTGCTAGTGTTCAGGGGGGCGCAGATACGCAGTATTTT
15,NA,TRBJ2-7,TRBV11-2,NA,CASAPGQGRTYEQYF,TGTGCCAGCGCCCCTGGGCAGGGAAGGACCTACGAGCAGTACTTC
17,few,TRBJ2-2,TRBV6-1,TRBD2,CASSAGLAGGPSGELFF,TGTGCCAGCAGTGCGGGACTAGCGGGGGGGCCTAGCGGGGAGCTGTTTTTT
15,many,TRBJ1-1,TRBV6-1,NA,CASRRLQRINTEAFF,TGTGCCAGCAGGAGACTCCAACGCATTAACACTGAAGCTTTCTTT
14,few,TRBJ2-1,TRBV27,NA,CASWTGGLYNEQFF,TGTGCCAGCTGGACGGGGGGCCTGTACAATGAGCAGTTCTTC
16,many,TRBJ1-1,TRBV11-3,TRBD1,CASSLKDRDQNTEAFF,TGTGCCAGCAGCTTAAAGGACAGGGACCAGAACACTGAAGCTTTCTTT
14,many,TRBJ2-2,TRBV7-3,NA,CASSLIQGTGELFF,TGTGCCAGCAGCTTAATCCAGGGAACCGGGGAGCTGTTTTTT
13,many,TRBJ2-5,TRBV3-1,NA,CASRSDGQETQYF,TGTGCCAGCCGGTCCGACGGTCAAGAGACCCAGTACTTC
14,NA,TRBJ1-3,TRBV2,TRBD1,CAAEAGQGGNTIYF,TGTGCCGCGGAAGCGGGACAGGGTGGAAACACCATATATTTT
15,many,TRBJ1-2,TRBV28,NA,CASSLFWAGNYGYTF,TGTGCCAGCAGTTTATTCTGGGCAGGGAACTATGGCTACACCTTC
12,NA,TRBJ2-4,TRBV6-1,NA,CASSGTVNIQYF,TGTGCCAGCAGTGGGACTGTAAACATTCAGTACTTC
15,NA,TRBJ2-6,TRBV5-6,TRBD1,CASSWDSSGANVLTF,TGTGCCAGCAGCTGGGACAGCTCTGGGGCCAACGTCCTGACTTTC
16,NA,TRBJ2-3,TRBV12-5,TRBD1,CASGLVLGQEGDTQYF,TGTGCTAGTGGTTTGGTACTCGGACAGGAAGGGGATACGCAGTATTTT
18,NA,TRBJ2-5,TRBV7-6,TRBD2,CASSRNRTSGGRRETQYF,TGTGCCAGCAGCCGAAATAGGACTAGCGGGGGCCGGAGGGAGACCCAGTACTTC
14,NA,TRBJ2-7,TRBV5-1,NA,CASSFVDAYDRQYF,TGCGCCAGCAGCTTCGTGGACGCCTACGATCGGCAGTACTTC
12,many,TRBJ1-5,TRBV12-3/TRBV12-4,NA,CASSLVPQPQHF,TGTGCCAGCAGTTTGGTCCCTCAGCCCCAGCATTTT
15,few,TRBJ2-3,TRBV5-1,TRBD1,CASSMGQGGTDTQYF,TGCGCCAGCAGCATGGGACAGGGAGGCACAGATACGCAGTATTTT
15,many,TRBJ2-1,TRBV14,NA,CASSQEVRLGDEQFF,TGTGCCAGCAGCCAAGAGGTGCGGCTTGGGGATGAGCAGTTCTTC
14,NA,TRBJ1-2,TRBV19,NA,CASIGHGGDYGYTF,TGTGCCAGTATTGGACATGGAGGGGACTATGGCTACACCTTC
15,many,TRBJ2-2,TRBV3-1,NA,CASSPWGADTGELFF,TGTGCCAGCAGCCCTTGGGGGGCCGACACCGGGGAGCTGTTTTTT
15,NA,TRBJ1-4,TRBV5-1,NA,CASSLEGQAGEKLFF,TGCGCCAGCAGCCTTGAAGGGCAAGCAGGGGAAAAACTGTTTTTT
15,NA,TRBJ1-5,TRBV19,NA,CASSRTDFSNQPQHF,TGTGCCAGTAGCCGGACAGACTTTAGCAATCAGCCCCAGCATTTT
16,few,TRBJ1-5,TRBV11-2,TRBD1,CASSERDRDSNQPQHF,TGTGCCAGCAGCGAGAGAGACAGGGATAGCAATCAGCCCCAGCATTTT
14,many,TRBJ1-1,TRBV3-1,NA,CASSQGRGWTEAFF,TGTGCCAGCAGCCAAGGGAGGGGATGGACTGAAGCTTTCTTT
15,few,TRBJ2-7,TRBV18,TRBD1,CASSPGQGMSYEQYF,TGTGCCAGCTCACCAGGACAGGGGATGTCGTACGAGCAGTACTTC
13,many,TRBJ2-5,TRBV6-1,NA,CASRVHVQETQYF,TGTGCCAGCAGGGTTCATGTGCAAGAGACCCAGTACTTC
16,NA,TRBJ1-1,TRBV10-3,TRBD1,CAIRAGTAIRNTEAFF,TGTGCCATCAGGGCCGGGACAGCAATACGGAACACTGAAGCTTTCTTT
13,NA,TRBJ1-1,TRBV6-1,NA,CASTPAMNTEAFF,TGTGCCAGCACCCCAGCAATGAACACTGAAGCTTTCTTT